The rows below give T cell receptor beta chains drawn from one sample of a study of blood T cell repertoires in COVID-19. Libraries were prepared by immunoSEQ multiplex PCR; TCRdb keeps only in-frame clonotypes and omits some of them. Here the sample spans some 250,000 clones, more than 85% being singletons. Sequenced input: peripheral blood. The receptors derive from a woman in her seventies with active or convalescent COVID-19. Each CDR3 is given with its conserved first and last residue. A D gene is named only where the DNA matches it firmly. Clone size appears in some rows only: once, few, many, or a class for an expanded clone.

d_call clone_size j_call v_call cdr3_nt cdr3_aa
NA few TRBJ1-5 TRBV3-1/TRBV3-2 TGTGCCAGCAGCCAAGGGCAGACAGGTAATCAGCCCCAGCATTTT CASSQGQTGNQPQHF
NA NA TRBJ1-2 TRBV6-5 TGTGCCAGCAGTCGGGCGCCTCCGGAGGGGTATGGCTACACCTTC CASSRAPPEGYGYTF
NA NA TRBJ1-1 TRBV12-3/TRBV12-4 TGTGCCAGCAGCTTGAAGGGGGACACTGAAGCTTTCTTT CASSLKGDTEAFF
NA few TRBJ2-7 TRBV5-1 TGCGCCAGCAGCTCCCACAGGACGGTTACCTACGAGCAGTACTTC CASSSHRTVTYEQYF
NA NA TRBJ1-1 TRBV10-3 TGTGCCATCGGGCAGGTGAACACTGAAGCTTTCTTT CAIGQVNTEAFF
TRBD1 NA TRBJ1-4 TRBV5-1 TGCGCCAGCAGCACCCGCCGACAGGGAACTAATGAAAAACTGTTTTTT CASSTRRQGTNEKLFF
TRBD1 NA TRBJ1-5 TRBV2 TGTGCCAGCAGTGAGGACAGGGTAAATCAGCCCCAGCATTTT CASSEDRVNQPQHF
NA NA TRBJ2-3 TRBV6-2/TRBV6-3 TGTGCCAGCAGTTATGGAGGAGCTGGAGCAGATACGCAGTATTTT CASSYGGAGADTQYF
TRBD1 NA TRBJ1-5 TRBV5-1 TGCGCCAGCAGTTCCGGGACAGCAGGTCAGCCCCAGCATTTT CASSSGTAGQPQHF
NA NA TRBJ2-5 TRBV6-5 TGTGCCAGCAGTTATATAGGGGGGGGCGCTGGGCAGACCCAGTACTTC CASSYIGGGAGQTQYF
NA once TRBJ2-2 TRBV2 TGTGCCAGCAGTGACGTGATAGTAGCCGTCACCGGGGAGCTGTTTTTT CASSDVIVAVTGELFF
NA NA TRBJ1-1 TRBV27 TGTGCCAGCACCCTGTACCGGGGAAACACTGAAGCTTTCTTT CASTLYRGNTEAFF
NA few TRBJ1-5 TRBV10-3 TGTGCCATCAGTGAGTCAGGACTTAGGGTAAATCAGCCCCAGCATTTT CAISESGLRVNQPQHF
NA NA TRBJ1-1 TRBV7-6 TGTGCCAGCAGCTTGATTGGGGTGGGGGCGCGTGGCACTGAAGCTTTCTTT CASSLIGVGARGTEAFF
TRBD1 NA TRBJ2-7 TRBV5-4 TGTGCCAGCAGCCGCCCTATCGGACAGGGGGCGCGTGAGCAGTACTTC CASSRPIGQGAREQYF
NA few TRBJ1-1 TRBV6-4 TGTGCCAGCAGCCTAGGCATGAACACTGAAGCTTTCTTT CASSLGMNTEAFF
NA NA TRBJ1-1 TRBV4-3 TGCGCCAGCAGCCAAGGTCTGGCGGCTGTCGGAGCTTTCTTT CASSQGLAAVGAFF
NA NA TRBJ1-5 TRBV6-6 TGTGCCAGCTATGGAGTCAATCAGCCCCAGCATTTT CASYGVNQPQHF
NA NA TRBJ2-7 TRBV6-1 TGTGCCAGCAGTGAATCCCGACAGAACAATTACGAGCAGTACTTC CASSESRQNNYEQYF